The TCR beta chain under discussion was sequenced for a study of regulatory T cells in long-lasting Graves disease. Combining iRepertoire HTBI primers with Arm-PCR of CDR3 regions, the authors built TCR beta libraries. MiXCR was run by TCRdb on the multiplex PCR reads, yielding one entry per CDR3 protein. This sample has 420,000 or so distinct CDR3 sequences, with less than 20% found just once. V shed 3 bases and J 5 bases; nucleotides not matched to a gene: 7. This CDR3 is built from 15 residues. CDR1 and CDR2 from the germline V gene are SEHNR and FQNEAQ (reference sequence). Study-level points and caveats: Newly diagnosed patients shared about a thousand public clonotypes; persistent patients shared a few thousand.

Described time point: newly diagnosed GD, antithyroid drugs for less than 3 months. After RNA was extracted from PBMCs, the TCR library was made from it. This clonotype appeared a few times. What it binds is not known. The sample was also reused in another study, on T cells in Graves' hyperthyroidism and ophthalmopathy.

This specimen consisted of peripheral blood mononuclear cells (PBMCs), obtained at new diagnosis, from a patient treated with antithyroid drugs. The chain employs TRBV7-9 and TRBJ2-3; 8 nucleotides match TRBD2. The source of this sequence is a young woman with Graves disease. CDR3 in DNA: TGTGCCAGCAGCTTGAGCGGGAGCGATGAAGATACGCAGTATTTT. Its translation: CASSLSGSDEDTQYF.